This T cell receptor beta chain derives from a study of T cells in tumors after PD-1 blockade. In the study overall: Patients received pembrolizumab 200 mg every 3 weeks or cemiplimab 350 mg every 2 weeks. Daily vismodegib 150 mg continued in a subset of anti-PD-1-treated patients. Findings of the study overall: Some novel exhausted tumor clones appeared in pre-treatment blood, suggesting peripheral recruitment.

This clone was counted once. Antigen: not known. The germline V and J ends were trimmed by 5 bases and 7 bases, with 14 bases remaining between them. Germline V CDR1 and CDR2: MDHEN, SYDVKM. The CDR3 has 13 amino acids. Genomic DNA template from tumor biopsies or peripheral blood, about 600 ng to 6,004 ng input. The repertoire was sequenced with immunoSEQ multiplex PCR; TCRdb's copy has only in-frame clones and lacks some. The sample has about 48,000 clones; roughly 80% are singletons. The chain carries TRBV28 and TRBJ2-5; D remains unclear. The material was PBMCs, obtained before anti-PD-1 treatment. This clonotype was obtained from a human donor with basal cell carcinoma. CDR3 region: CASSPTLPGTQYF. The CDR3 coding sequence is TGTGCCAGCAGTCCGACCCTACCAGGGACCCAGTACTTC.